This T cell receptor (beta chain) stems from a study of blood T cell repertoires in COVID-19. The repertoire was sequenced with immunoSEQ multiplex PCR; TCRdb's copy has only in-frame clones and lacks some. The table records around 250,000 clones, approximately 80% of them present only once. Germline V gives CDR1 WSHSY, CDR2 SAAADI. Trimming shortened V by 8 bases and J by 0 bases, and 9 bases separated the two germline ends. This CDR3 has 13 residues. Specimen: PBMCs or T cells enriched from blood (not recorded which). The chain has TRBV10-2 and TRBJ2-3; D might be TRBD2 (5 bases). The receptor's source is a man aged 40-55 years who had recovered from COVID-19. CDR3 nucleotide sequence: TGCGCCAGCCGCCGGGGTAGCACAGATACGCAGTATTTT. It codes for CASRRGSTDTQYF.